The sequence of this T cell receptor beta chain was determined in a study of T cell changes during pregnancy in multiple sclerosis. V lost 3 bases, J lost 8 bases, and 5 bases stayed unmatched. Germline CDR1 and CDR2: MRHNA and SNTAGT. There are 13 residues in the CDR3. Sequencing was performed with immunoSEQ multiplex PCR; in TCRdb, only in-frame clones are kept and a portion is missing. The sample yields 75,000 to 95,000 clones, 75% to 95% seen once. The receptor comes from a female donor in good health, enrolled as a control in a pregnancy study. The V gene is TRBV6-4, the J gene TRBJ1-2; TRBD1 agrees at 8 bases. Source: peripheral blood, taken in the first trimester of pregnancy. CDR3 residues: CASSETGGEGYTF. CDR3 DNA: TGTGCCAGCAGTGAAACAGGGGGTGAGGGCTACACCTTC.